This T cell receptor (beta chain) originates from a study of cytomegalovirus exposure and HLA in healthy donors. Study conclusions and caveats: As was reported, the classifier diagnosed cytomegalovirus status with high specificity and sensitivity. The study designated fewer than 200 TCR beta chains cytomegalovirus-associated.

This CDR3 has 15 amino acids. Trimming removed 2 bases at V and 2 bases at J, with 10 bases between. Germline lookup yields CDR1 MNHNS and CDR2 SASEGT. Turning to this clone: The antigen is undetermined.

It was the roughly 130-subject validation cohort, separate from the roughly 700-subject first cohort, to which the donors belonged. The table came from immunoSEQ multiplex PCR; TCRdb's copy has only in-frame clones and leaves some out. The sample has some 190,000 clones, more than 75% seen once; the top ten hold roughly 1.5%. The rearrangement uses TRBV6-1 and TRBJ1-3; weak D call: TRBD1 (5 bases). This TCR came from a woman between 18 and 30 years old in good health and CMV-seronegative. The sequencing input was PBMCs. The CDR3 region is CASSEWGVAGNTIYF. Here the CDR3 DNA reads TGTGCCAGCAGTGAATGGGGGGTCGCTGGAAACACCATATATTTT.